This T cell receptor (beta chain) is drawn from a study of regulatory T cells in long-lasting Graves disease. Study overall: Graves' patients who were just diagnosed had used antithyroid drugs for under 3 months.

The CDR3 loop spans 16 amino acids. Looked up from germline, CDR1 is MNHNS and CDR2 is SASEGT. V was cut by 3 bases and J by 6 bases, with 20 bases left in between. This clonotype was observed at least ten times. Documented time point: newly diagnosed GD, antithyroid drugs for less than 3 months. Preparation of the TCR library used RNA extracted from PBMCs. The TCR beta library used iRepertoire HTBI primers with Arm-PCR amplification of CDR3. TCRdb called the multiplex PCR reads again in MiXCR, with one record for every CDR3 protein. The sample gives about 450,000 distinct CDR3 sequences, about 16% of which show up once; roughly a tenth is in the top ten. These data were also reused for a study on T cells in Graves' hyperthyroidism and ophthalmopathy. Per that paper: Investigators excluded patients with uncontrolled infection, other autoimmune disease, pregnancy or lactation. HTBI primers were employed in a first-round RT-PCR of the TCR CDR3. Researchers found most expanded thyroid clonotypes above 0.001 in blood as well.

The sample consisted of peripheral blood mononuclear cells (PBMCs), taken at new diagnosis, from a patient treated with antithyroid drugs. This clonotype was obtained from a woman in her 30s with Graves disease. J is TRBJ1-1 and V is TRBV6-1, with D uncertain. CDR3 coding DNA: TGTGCCAGCAGTGAGACCGGACCGTGGGGAATGGCTGAAGCTTTCTTT. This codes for CASSETGPWGMAEAFF.